This entry lists 24 T cell receptor beta chains sequenced from one sample in a study of T cell responses to AZD1222 COVID-19 vaccine. Using immunoSEQ multiplex PCR, the repertoire was profiled, and TCRdb retains in-frame clones only, with some absent. This sample yields some 100,000 clones, of which about 89% are seen a single time; 16% belongs to the top ten. The sequencing here drew on peripheral blood, taken on day 0 of AZD1222 vaccination. These receptors all come from an adult in good health.

CDR3 sequence: CAISERALELYNEQFF. The CDR3 DNA is TGTGCCATCAGTGAGAGGGCACTAGAACTCTACAATGAGCAGTTCTTC. The chain has TRBV10-3 and TRBJ2-1; TRBD2 might be the D (5 bases). CDR1 is ENHRY and CDR2 is SYGVKD in the germline V gene. The CDR3 is 16 amino acids. V lost 2 bases to trimming and J lost 3 bases, with 14 bases between them.

The DNA for the CDR3 is TGTGCCAGCAGGTCGGTGGAGAACACTGAAGCTTTCTTT. This gives the protein CASRSVENTEAFF. The gene calls are TRBV2 and TRBJ1-1; D unclear. Germline CDR1 is SNHLY and CDR2 is FYNNEI. The V and J ends lost 6 bases and 1 base respectively, with 9 bases between them. The CDR3 is 13 residues long.

The rearrangement joins TRBV7-2 to TRBJ2-2; D is unclear. The CDR3 sequence is 13 residues long. Looked up from germline, CDR1 is SGHTA and CDR2 is FQGNSA. The ends were cut back, 5 bases at V and 6 bases at J, with 10 bases in the middle. The CDR3 is CASSPMRSGELFF. CDR3 in DNA: TGTGCCAGCAGCCCCATGCGTTCCGGGGAGCTGTTTTTT.

The chain has TRBV9 and TRBJ2-5; D may correspond to TRBD1 or TRBD2 (6 bases each). V lost 2 bases and J 1 base, leaving 21 bases between the germline ends. CDR1 and CDR2 from the germline V gene are SGDLS and YYNGEE. The CDR3 consists of 18 residues. The CDR3 DNA is TGTGCCAGCAGCGTCCGGGACTCCCCCCCAGGGGCCCAAGAGACCCAGTACTTC. It translates to CASSVRDSPPGAQETQYF.

V is TRBV2 and J is TRBJ1-5; D unresolved. The germline CDR1 and CDR2 sequences are SNHLY and FYNNEI. V was cut by 0 bases and J by 2 bases, with 8 bases left in between. CDR3 length: 15 amino acids. The CDR3 coding sequence is TGTGCCAGCAGTGAAGCAGGGTCAGGCAATCAGCCCCAGCATTTT. Its protein is CASSEAGSGNQPQHF. The full variable domain, with the rest looked up from reference TRBV2 and TRBJ1-5, is EPEVTQTPSHQVTQMGQEVILRCVPISNHLYFYWYRQILGQKVEFLVSFYNNEISEKSEIFDDQFSVERPDGSNFTLKIRSTKLEDSAMYFCASSEAGSGNQPQHFGDGTRLSIL.

The CDR3 region is CASSSRQGIGDTQYF. The DNA of the CDR3 is TGTGCCAGCAGCTCAAGGCAGGGTATTGGAGATACGCAGTATTTT. This chain links TRBV11-2 with TRBJ2-3; maybe TRBD1 (5 bases). Germline CDR1 SGHAT, CDR2 FQNNGV. The CDR3 length is 15 residues. Trimming left V 4 bases short and J 5 bases short, with 16 bases between.

The rearrangement joins TRBV10-3 to TRBJ1-2; D unclear. Per the germline V gene, CDR1 is ENHRY and CDR2 is SYGVKD. Deletions cut 4 bases from V and 2 bases from J, with 11 bases between. The CDR3 is 14 residues long. CDR3 sequence: CAISVGPVNYGYTF. The CDR3 DNA reads as TGTGCCATCAGTGTAGGGCCCGTGAACTATGGCTACACCTTC.

The rearrangement uses TRBV7-2 and TRBJ2-7, with D perhaps matching TRBD2 (5 bases). The CDR3 contains 14 residues. The V gene's germline CDR1 is SGHTA and CDR2 FQGNSA. V lost 3 bases, J lost 3 bases, and 12 bases lay in between. The CDR3 protein is CASSFMRGGYEQYF. As DNA, the CDR3 is TGTGCCAGCAGCTTCATGAGAGGAGGCTACGAGCAGTACTTC.

The chain recombines TRBV7-8 with TRBJ1-6; TRBD1 matches at 7 bases. There are 17 residues in the CDR3. Germline V CDR1 and CDR2: SGHVS, FQNEAQ. J gave up 10 bases and V 8 bases, and 20 bases lay outside the gene matches. The CDR3 region is CASRGPGTDDSWSPLHF. CDR3 coding DNA: TGTGCCAGCCGAGGCCCCGGGACAGACGACTCATGGTCACCCCTCCACTTT.

The chain employs TRBV7-8 and TRBJ2-5; 7 bases are shared with TRBD2. Germline V gene sequence: CDR1 SGHVS, CDR2 FQNEAQ. The junction had 12 bases not matched to a gene; V was cut back by 1 base and J by 1 base. This CDR3 has 18 residues. The CDR3 sequence is CASSLGEVFAGVQETQYF. The CDR3 DNA reads TGTGCCAGCAGCTTAGGGGAGGTTTTTGCGGGAGTCCAAGAGACCCAGTACTTC.

With respect to this clone: This sample also contains other DNA sequences that code for the same CDR3. This CDR3 is CASSLGDSMNTEAFF. DNA of the CDR3: TGCGCCAGCAGCTTGGGGGACAGCATGAACACTGAAGCTTTCTTT. This chain joins TRBV5-1 and TRBJ1-1; 7 bases match TRBD1. This CDR3 is 15 amino acids long. The germline gives CDR1 SGHRS, CDR2 YFSETQ. Trimming removed 0 bases from V and 0 bases from J; junction bases left unmatched: 2.

The V and J genes are TRBV28 and TRBJ1-3; weak D call: TRBD1 (5 bases). The germline V gene encodes CDR1 MDHEN and CDR2 SYDVKM. The CDR3 extends over 16 amino acids. V lost 7 bases to trimming and J lost 3 bases, with 19 bases between them. The CDR3 protein is CASKTALFGGGNTIYF. The CDR3 region has the DNA TGTGCCAGCAAAACCGCCCTATTCGGGGGTGGAAACACCATATATTTT. The variable domain in full, completed from reference TRBV28 and TRBJ1-3, reads DVKVTQSSRYLVKRTGEKVFLECVQDMDHENMFWYRQDPGLGLRLIYFSYDVKMKEKGDIPEGYSVSREKKERFSLILESASTNQTSMYLCASKTALFGGGNTIYFGEGSWLTVV.

This clone has just a few counts. The chain is built from TRBV12-5 and TRBJ2-7; 7 nucleotides agree with TRBD1. Germline lookup yields CDR1 LGHNT and CDR2 FRNRAP. The CDR3 length is 14 residues. V lost 5 bases and J lost 3; bases outside the gene matches: 7. CDR3: CASGGRDRIYEQYF. The CDR3, as DNA: TGTGCTAGTGGTGGCCGGGACAGAATCTACGAGCAGTACTTC.

The rearrangement links TRBV9 to TRBJ1-3, with 11 bases fitting TRBD1. Trimming took 0 bases from V and 0 from J; bases not matched to a gene: 8. This CDR3 contains 19 residues. CDR1 and CDR2 from the germline V gene are SGDLS and YYNGEE. The CDR3 DNA is TGTGCCAGCAGCGTAGCTGGGGGACAGGGGGGCTACTCTGGAAACACCATATATTTT. This codes for CASSVAGGQGGYSGNTIYF.

The chain employs TRBV5-1 and TRBJ2-3; 8 bases align to TRBD1. Germline loops: CDR1 SGHRS, CDR2 YFSETQ. Germline trimming cut 4 bases from V and 4 bases from J; bases unmatched to any gene: 5. The CDR3 runs 14 residues. The CDR3 reads CASSPGQVSDTQYF. The CDR3 DNA reads as TGCGCCAGCAGCCCGGGACAGGTATCAGATACGCAGTATTTT.

In its sample, this clone was seen once. This chain joins TRBV30 and TRBJ2-5; D ambiguous. The CDR3 extends over 13 amino acids. Germline values: CDR1 GTSNPN, CDR2 SVGIG (reference sequence). Trimming removed 2 bases from V and 1 base from J, with 8 bases in between. Here the CDR3 DNA reads TGTGCCTGGAGTTCACATTTCCAAGAGACCCAGTACTTC. Its protein product is CAWSSHFQETQYF.

This clone was observed once. The rearrangement joins TRBV5-1 to TRBJ1-2; D gene unclear. The CDR3 consists of 15 residues. The ends were cut back, 0 bases at V and 5 bases at J, with 14 bases in the middle. Germline lookup yields CDR1 SGHRS and CDR2 YFSETQ. The CDR3 here is CASSLAPGSLYGYTF. The CDR3 nucleotides are TGCGCCAGCAGCTTGGCCCCGGGGTCTTTATATGGCTACACCTTC.

V and J are TRBV11-3 and TRBJ1-1, with D possibly TRBD1 on 6 matching bases. Germline loops: CDR1 SGHNT, CDR2 YENEEA. V lost 5 bases and J 13 bases, leaving 14 bases between the germline ends. The CDR3 has 11 amino acids. CDR3 protein: CASSPGHLDFF. The CDR3 DNA follows: TGTGCCAGCAGCCCGGGACATCTTGATTTCTTT.

The genes are TRBV4-2 and TRBJ2-3; perhaps TRBD2 as D (5 bases). The germline V gene encodes CDR1 LGHNA and CDR2 YNFKEQ. This CDR3 has 15 residues. The V end lost 4 bases, the J end lost 2 bases, and 13 bases lay between the germline ends. The CDR3 loop reads CASSPNPDYTDTQYF. CDR3 sequence (DNA): TGTGCCAGCAGCCCAAACCCCGACTACACAGATACGCAGTATTTT.

The chain recombines TRBV23-1 with TRBJ2-5, with 8 bases that match TRBD1. TRBV23-1 is known as an ORF, though its function is uncertain. J gave up 2 bases and V 3 bases, and 5 bases lay outside the gene matches. The CDR3 extends over 15 amino acids. CDR3 sequence (DNA): TGCGCCAGCAGTCACTTCAGGGGGCTTCAAGAGACCCAGTACTTC. This sequence encodes CASSHFRGLQETQYF.

The chain links TRBV11-2 to TRBJ1-1; TRBD1 aligns across 9 bases. The V segment lost 6 bases and the J segment 11 bases; nucleotides outside the gene matches: 13. The CDR3 is made up of 14 amino acids. Germline V gene sequence: CDR1 SGHAT, CDR2 FQNNGV. CDR3 nucleotides: TGTGCCAGCAGTAGAGCAAGGACAGGGGTTTTGGCTTTCTTT. Its protein is CASSRARTGVLAFF.

In DNA form, the CDR3 reads TGCGCCAGCAGCTTGGAGCAGGGGGGGACGGAGACCCAGTACTTC. Translated, it gives CASSLEQGGTETQYF. The chain uses TRBV5-1 and TRBJ2-5; either TRBD1 or TRBD2 may fit D (7 bases each). Germline CDR1 reads SGHRS; CDR2 reads YFSETQ. V shed 0 bases and J shed 5 bases, with 14 bases lying between them. The CDR3 loop spans 15 amino acids.

This sequence joins TRBV27 and TRBJ2-2; 9 bases line up with TRBD2. CDR3 length: 15 residues. Per germline, CDR1 MNHEY and CDR2 SMNVEV (reference sequence). V was clipped by 2 bases and J by 2 bases; unmatched bases: 0. CDR3 protein: CASSLLAGNTGELFF. In nucleotides, the CDR3 is TGTGCCAGCAGTTTACTAGCGGGAAACACCGGGGAGCTGTTTTTT.

This rearrangement joins TRBV6-1 to TRBJ2-1, with 9 bases aligning to TRBD2. Looked up from germline, CDR1 is MNHNS and CDR2 is SASEGT. The J segment lost 7 bases and the V segment lost 2 bases, leaving 6 bases of the junction unmatched. This CDR3 is built from 15 residues. The CDR3, as DNA: TGTGCCAGCAGTGAAATAGCGGGAGTGGGGAATGAGCAGTTCTTC. Amino acid sequence: CASSEIAGVGNEQFF.